This T cell receptor (beta chain) was documented in a study of blood T cell repertoires in COVID-19. Background on the study: The cDNA or gDNA used as material had been derived from T cells, B-cell-depleted T cells, or PBMCs.

Per the original methods: Nucleated cell number was recorded as an estimate derived from reference gene primer amplification. Sequenced by immunoSEQ multiplex PCR; TCRdb stores in-frame clones only, minus some. V, J and clone size derive from that table, while D and trimming were established from the DNA sequence. The table lists tens of thousands of clones, under 90% of them singletons. Trimming removed 5 bases from V and 0 bases from J, with 11 bases in between. Germline CDR1 LNHDA, CDR2 SQIVND (reference sequence). The CDR3 has 15 amino acids. This clonotype was obtained from a human donor in a cohort sampled during active COVID-19. What was sequenced was peripheral blood. The V and J genes are TRBV19 and TRBJ1-5; the D gene is possibly TRBD1 (6 bases). CDR3 DNA sequence: TGTGCCAGTAGTGATACAGGGAATAGCAATCAGCCCCAGCATTTT. Its translation is CASSDTGNSNQPQHF.